The 11 T cell receptor beta chains below come from one sample, sequenced in a study of regulatory T cells in long-lasting Graves disease. Regarding time point: newly diagnosed GD, antithyroid drugs for less than 3 months. Extracted PBMC RNA gave rise to the TCR library. Arm-PCR with iRepertoire HTBI primers amplified the CDR3 regions for these TCR beta libraries. TCRdb re-called the multiplex PCR reads through MiXCR, storing one row per CDR3 protein. The profile shows approximately 360,000 distinct CDR3 sequences, approximately 12% of them singletons. The data also belong to a second study, concerning T cells in Graves' hyperthyroidism and ophthalmopathy.

The sequenced sample was peripheral blood mononuclear cells (PBMCs), obtained at new diagnosis, from a patient treated with antithyroid drugs. The receptor source for this set is a woman under 30 with Graves disease.

The chain joins TRBV19 to TRBJ2-1; TRBD1 aligns across 8 bases. Trimming removed 7 bases from V and 5 bases from J; junction bases left unmatched: 10. The V gene's germline CDR1 is LNHDA and CDR2 SQIVND (reference sequence). This CDR3 region has 15 residues. This chain's CDR3 is CASTLMDRVHNEQFF. CDR3 bases: TGTGCCAGTACCTTGATGGACAGGGTCCACAATGAGCAGTTCTTC.

In its sample, this clonotype was seen many times. This chain joins TRBV27 and TRBJ2-7; perhaps TRBD1 as D (5 bases). Germline V lookup: CDR1 MNHEY, CDR2 SMNVEV (reference sequence). This CDR3 contains 14 residues. The V end was cut by 0 bases, the J end by 3 bases, with 9 bases between. The CDR3 protein is CASSLSGLVYEQYF. CDR3 in DNA: TGTGCCAGCAGTTTATCGGGGCTAGTCTACGAGCAGTACTTC.

This clonotype was seen at least ten times. The chain uses TRBV12-3 or TRBV12-4 and TRBJ1-2, with 10 bases aligning to TRBD1. V lost 5 bases and J lost 4; bases outside the gene matches: 7. There are 15 residues in the CDR3. The CDR3 spells CASSQGTGVLYGYTF. In DNA form, the CDR3 reads TGTGCCAGCAGTCAAGGGACAGGGGTGCTCTATGGCTACACCTTC.

This clonotype was recorded at least ten times. The V gene is TRBV7-9, the J gene TRBJ1-5; D uncertain. This CDR3 contains 13 residues. The germline V gene has CDR1 SEHNR and CDR2 FQNEAQ (reference sequence). The V end lost 2 bases, the J end lost 7 bases, and 9 bases lay between the germline ends. In nucleotides, the CDR3 is TGTGCCAGCAGCTTAAGCGACGGGCAGCCCCAGCATTTT. As protein: CASSLSDGQPQHF.

This clonotype was seen a handful of times. This chain uses TRBV19 with TRBJ1-1; D is ambiguous. Trimming shortened V by 1 base and J by 6 bases, and 9 bases separated the two germline ends. Germline CDR1 is LNHDA and CDR2 is SQIVND (reference sequence). This CDR3 comprises 13 residues. In nucleotides, the CDR3 is TGTGCCAGTAGTATAGTGGGGAGCTCTGAAGCTTTCTTT. Amino acids: CASSIVGSSEAFF.

This clonotype occurred many times. The chain uses TRBV7-2 and TRBJ2-3; 8 nucleotides line up with TRBD2. The germline gives CDR1 SGHTA, CDR2 FQGNSA. The CDR3 totals 19 residues. V shed 0 bases, J shed 5 bases, and the junction held 16 bases outside the gene matches. CDR3 sequence reads: CASSLALMAGGQRGDTQYF. CDR3 bases: TGTGCCAGCAGCTTAGCGCTCATGGCGGGGGGCCAGCGGGGAGATACGCAGTATTTT.

This clonotype has ten or more counts. The chain carries TRBV20-1 and TRBJ2-7; 12 bases map to TRBD2. V lost 6 bases, J lost 0 bases, and 24 bases stayed unmatched. CDR1 is DFQATT and CDR2 is SNEGSKA in the germline V gene (reference sequence). The CDR3 covers 21 residues. CDR3 in amino acids: CSAPKGVHPGLAGRDSYEQYV. CDR3 bases: TGCAGTGCCCCGAAGGGAGTCCATCCGGGACTAGCGGGTCGAGACTCCTACGAGCAGTACGTC.

The sample holds many counts of this clonotype. This sequence joins TRBV20-1 and TRBJ2-7; D not certain. This CDR3 region has 13 residues. Between the trimmed V and J ends, which lost 3 bases and 3 bases, there was a span of 12 bases. Per the germline V gene, CDR1 is DFQATT and CDR2 is SNEGSKA (reference sequence). In DNA form, the CDR3 reads TGCAGTGCTAGGGGAATCTACGGCTACGAGCAGTACTTC. It encodes CSARGIYGYEQYF.

This clonotype was counted ten times or more. V is TRBV9 and J is TRBJ1-2, with D uncertain. This CDR3 has 12 amino acids. Germline values: CDR1 SGDLS, CDR2 YYNGEE. Trimming stripped 3 bases from V and 5 bases from J, with 8 bases between. The CDR3 nucleotides read TGTGCCAGCAGCGCCCGACCTTATGGCTACACCTTC. This sequence encodes CASSARPYGYTF.

This clonotype has a count of ten or more. The chain links TRBV7-9 to TRBJ2-3; TRBD2 matches at 10 bases. V lost 1 base and J lost 4; bases outside the gene matches: 5. This CDR3 is 16 amino acids long. Germline loops: CDR1 SEHNR, CDR2 FQNEAQ (reference sequence). Here the CDR3 DNA reads TGTGCCAGCAGCTTAGTTCTAGCGGGAGTTGCAGATACGCAGTATTTT. This gives the protein CASSLVLAGVADTQYF.

The chain is built from TRBV12-3 or TRBV12-4 and TRBJ1-2; D is undetermined. The V end lost 3 bases, the J end lost 6 bases, and 8 bases lay between the germline ends. The CDR3 spans 12 residues. CDR3 DNA: TGTGCCAGCAGTTTTGGACTCAATGGCTACACCTTC. Protein sequence: CASSFGLNGYTF.